The T cell receptor beta chain described here comes from a study of cytomegalovirus exposure and HLA in healthy donors. The PCR had 60 Vbeta and 13 Jbeta primers. Repertoires were generated with immunoSEQ multiplex PCR, while TCRdb's copy carries only in-frame clones and drops some. The sample has 150,000 to 200,000 clones. Donors consisted of healthy bone marrow donors. The origin of this receptor is a man younger than 45 in good health and CMV-seronegative. Sequences were obtained from PBMCs.

The CDR3 is CASSPPTDSHYGYTF. The CDR3 nucleotides are TGTGCCAGCTCACCACCTACAGACAGTCACTATGGCTACACCTTC. The genes are TRBV18 and TRBJ1-2; tentative D call: TRBD1 (5 bases). Germline lookup yields CDR1 KGHSH and CDR2 LQKENI. Trimming removed 0 bases at V and 3 bases at J, with 11 bases between. The CDR3 runs to 15 residues.